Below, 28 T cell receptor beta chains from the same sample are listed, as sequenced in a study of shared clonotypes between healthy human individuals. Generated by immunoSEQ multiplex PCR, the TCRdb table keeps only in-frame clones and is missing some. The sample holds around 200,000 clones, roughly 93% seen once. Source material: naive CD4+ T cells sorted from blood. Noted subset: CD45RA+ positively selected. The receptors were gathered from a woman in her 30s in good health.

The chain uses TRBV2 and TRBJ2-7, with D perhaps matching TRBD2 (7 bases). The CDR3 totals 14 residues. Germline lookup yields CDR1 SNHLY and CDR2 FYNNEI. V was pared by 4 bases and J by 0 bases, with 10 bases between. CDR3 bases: TGTGCCAGCAGTGGGGGGGGACACTCCTACGAGCAGTACTTC. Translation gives CASSGGGHSYEQYF.

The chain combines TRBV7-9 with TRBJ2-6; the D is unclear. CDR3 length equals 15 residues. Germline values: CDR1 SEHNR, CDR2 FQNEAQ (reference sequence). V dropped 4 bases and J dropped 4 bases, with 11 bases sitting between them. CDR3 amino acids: CASSSASGGANVLTF. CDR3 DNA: TGTGCCAGCAGCTCAGCTAGTGGGGGGGCCAACGTCCTGACTTTC.

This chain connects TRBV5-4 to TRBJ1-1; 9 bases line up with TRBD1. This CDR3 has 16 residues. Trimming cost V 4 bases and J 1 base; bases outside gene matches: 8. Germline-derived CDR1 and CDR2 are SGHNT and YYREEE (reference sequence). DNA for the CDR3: TGTGCCAGCAGCCTAGGACAGGGGCCACCGAACACTGAAGCTTTCTTT. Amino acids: CASSLGQGPPNTEAFF.

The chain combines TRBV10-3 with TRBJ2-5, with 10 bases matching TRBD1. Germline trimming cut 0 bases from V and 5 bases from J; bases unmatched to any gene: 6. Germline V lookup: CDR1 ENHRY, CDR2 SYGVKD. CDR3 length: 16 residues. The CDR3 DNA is TGTGCCATCAGTGAGTCGACAGGGGGCGCGTGGGAGACCCAGTACTTC. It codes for CAISESTGGAWETQYF.

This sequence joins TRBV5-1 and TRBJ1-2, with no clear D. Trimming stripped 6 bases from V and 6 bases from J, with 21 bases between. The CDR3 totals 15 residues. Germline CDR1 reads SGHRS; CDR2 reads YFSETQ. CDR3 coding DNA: TGCGCCAGCAAACCCCAAGTCACGGAAGTTAATGGCTACACCTTC. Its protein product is CASKPQVTEVNGYTF.

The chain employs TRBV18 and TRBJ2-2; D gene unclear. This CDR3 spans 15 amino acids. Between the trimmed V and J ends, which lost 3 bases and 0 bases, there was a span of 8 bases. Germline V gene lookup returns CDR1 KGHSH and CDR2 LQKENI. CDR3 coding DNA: TGTGCCAGCTCACCGGGGATCGCGAACACCGGGGAGCTGTTTTTT. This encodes CASSPGIANTGELFF.

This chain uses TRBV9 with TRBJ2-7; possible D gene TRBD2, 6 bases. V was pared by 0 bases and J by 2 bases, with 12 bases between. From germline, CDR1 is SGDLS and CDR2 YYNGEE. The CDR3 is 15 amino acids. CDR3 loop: CASSVGAGFPYEQYF. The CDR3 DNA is TGTGCCAGCAGCGTAGGAGCGGGCTTCCCCTACGAGCAGTACTTC.

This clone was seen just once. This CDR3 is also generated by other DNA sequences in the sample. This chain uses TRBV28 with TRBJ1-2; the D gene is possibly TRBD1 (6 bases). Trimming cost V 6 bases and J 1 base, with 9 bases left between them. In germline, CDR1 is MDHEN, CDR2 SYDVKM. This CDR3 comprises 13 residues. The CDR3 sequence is CASSLRGNYGYTF. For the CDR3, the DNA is TGTGCCAGCAGCCTCAGGGGTAACTATGGCTACACCTTC.

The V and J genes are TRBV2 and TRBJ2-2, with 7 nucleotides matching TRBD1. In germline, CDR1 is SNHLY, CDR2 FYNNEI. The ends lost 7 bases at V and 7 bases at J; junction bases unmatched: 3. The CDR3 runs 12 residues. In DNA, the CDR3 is TGTGCCAGCACCAGGACAGGCGGGGAGCTGTTTTTT. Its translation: CASTRTGGELFF.

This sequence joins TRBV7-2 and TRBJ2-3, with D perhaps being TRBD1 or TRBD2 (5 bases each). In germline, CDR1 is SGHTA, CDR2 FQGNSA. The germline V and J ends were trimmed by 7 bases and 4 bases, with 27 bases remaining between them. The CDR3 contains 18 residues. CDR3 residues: CASIILRVMGTDADTQYF. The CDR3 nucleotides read TGTGCCAGCATCATACTTAGGGTCATGGGGACGGATGCAGATACGCAGTATTTT.

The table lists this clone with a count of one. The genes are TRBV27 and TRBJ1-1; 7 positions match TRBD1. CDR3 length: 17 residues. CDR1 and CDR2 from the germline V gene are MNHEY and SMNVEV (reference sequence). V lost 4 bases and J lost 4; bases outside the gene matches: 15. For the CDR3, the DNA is TGTGCCAGCAGTTCCCGCCCCGACAGGGCCGCCAGCACTGAAGCTTTCTTT. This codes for CASSSRPDRAASTEAFF.

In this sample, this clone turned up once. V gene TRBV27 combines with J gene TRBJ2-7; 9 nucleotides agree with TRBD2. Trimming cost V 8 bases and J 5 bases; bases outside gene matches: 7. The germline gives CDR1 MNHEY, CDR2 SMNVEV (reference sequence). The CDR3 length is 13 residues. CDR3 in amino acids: CASRKAGGHEQYF. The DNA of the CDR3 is TGTGCCAGCCGCAAAGCGGGAGGCCACGAGCAGTACTTC.

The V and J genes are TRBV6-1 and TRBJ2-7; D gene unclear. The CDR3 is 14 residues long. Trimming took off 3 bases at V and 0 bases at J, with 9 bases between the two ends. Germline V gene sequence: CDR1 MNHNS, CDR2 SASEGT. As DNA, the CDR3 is TGTGCCAGCAGTGATTACGTTACCTCCTACGAGCAGTACTTC. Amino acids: CASSDYVTSYEQYF.

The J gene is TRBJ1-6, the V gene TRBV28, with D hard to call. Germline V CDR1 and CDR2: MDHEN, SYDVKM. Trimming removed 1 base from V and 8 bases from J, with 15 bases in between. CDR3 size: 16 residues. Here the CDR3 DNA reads TGTGCCAGCAGTTTATCTGCCGGGCAACGGCATTCACCCCTCCACTTT. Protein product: CASSLSAGQRHSPLHF.

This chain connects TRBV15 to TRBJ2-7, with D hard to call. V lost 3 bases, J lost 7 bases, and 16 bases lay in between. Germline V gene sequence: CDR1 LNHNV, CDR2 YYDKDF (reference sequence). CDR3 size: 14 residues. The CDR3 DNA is TGTGCCACCAGCAGTGGCCAGGACCTGGGGGAGCAGTACTTC. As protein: CATSSGQDLGEQYF.

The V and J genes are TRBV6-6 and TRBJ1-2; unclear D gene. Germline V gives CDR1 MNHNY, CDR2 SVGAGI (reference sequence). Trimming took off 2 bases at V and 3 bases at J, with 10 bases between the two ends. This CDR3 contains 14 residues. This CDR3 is CASSYTETDYGYTF. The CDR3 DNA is TGTGCCAGCAGTTACACGGAGACGGACTATGGCTACACCTTC.

This CDR3 is CASSLGGGSGHLYEQYF. The DNA of the CDR3 is TGTGCCAGCAGTTTAGGCGGCGGTTCGGGACACCTCTACGAGCAGTACTTC. The V call is TRBV28, the J call TRBJ2-7, with a weak D call TRBD1 (6 bases). Germline V CDR1 and CDR2: MDHEN, SYDVKM. This CDR3 comprises 17 residues. V was cut by 2 bases and J by 3 bases, with 20 bases left in between.

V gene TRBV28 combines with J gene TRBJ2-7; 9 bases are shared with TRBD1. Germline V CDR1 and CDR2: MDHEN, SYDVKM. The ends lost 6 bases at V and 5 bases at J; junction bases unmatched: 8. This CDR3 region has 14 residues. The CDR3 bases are TGTGCCAGCAGAACTACGAGGACAGGGGACGAGCAGTACTTC. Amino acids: CASRTTRTGDEQYF.

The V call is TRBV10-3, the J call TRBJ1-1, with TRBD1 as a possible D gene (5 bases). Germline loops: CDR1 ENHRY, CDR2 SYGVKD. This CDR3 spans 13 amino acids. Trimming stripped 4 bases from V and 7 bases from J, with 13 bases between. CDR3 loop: CAISAQGNGEAFF. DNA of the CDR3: TGTGCCATCAGTGCGCAGGGAAACGGTGAAGCTTTCTTT.

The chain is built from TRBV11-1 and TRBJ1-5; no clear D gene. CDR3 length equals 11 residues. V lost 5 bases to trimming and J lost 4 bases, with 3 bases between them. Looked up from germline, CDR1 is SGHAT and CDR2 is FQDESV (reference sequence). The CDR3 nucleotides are TGTGCCAGCAGCGGGAATCAGCCCCAGCATTTT. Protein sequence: CASSGNQPQHF.

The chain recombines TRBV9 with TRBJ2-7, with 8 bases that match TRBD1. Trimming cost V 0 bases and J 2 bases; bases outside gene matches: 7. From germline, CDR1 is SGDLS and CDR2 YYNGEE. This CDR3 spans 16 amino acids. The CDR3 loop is CASSVAQTGATYEQYF. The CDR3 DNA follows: TGTGCCAGCAGCGTAGCCCAGACAGGGGCCACCTACGAGCAGTACTTC.

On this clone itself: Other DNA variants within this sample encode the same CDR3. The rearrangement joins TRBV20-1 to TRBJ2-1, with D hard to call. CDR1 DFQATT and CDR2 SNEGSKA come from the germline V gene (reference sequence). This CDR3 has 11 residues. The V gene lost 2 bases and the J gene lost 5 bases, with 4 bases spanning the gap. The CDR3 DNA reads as TGCAGTGCTAGACCCCACAATGAGCAGTTCTTC. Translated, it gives CSARPHNEQFF.

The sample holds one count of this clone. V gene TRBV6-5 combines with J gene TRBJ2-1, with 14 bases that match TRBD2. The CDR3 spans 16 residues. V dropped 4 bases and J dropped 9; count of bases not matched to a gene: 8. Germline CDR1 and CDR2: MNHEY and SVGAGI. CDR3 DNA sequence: TGTGCCAGCAGTTCTCCGGGACTAGCGGGAGTGGTTGAGCAGTTCTTC. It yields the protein CASSSPGLAGVVEQFF.

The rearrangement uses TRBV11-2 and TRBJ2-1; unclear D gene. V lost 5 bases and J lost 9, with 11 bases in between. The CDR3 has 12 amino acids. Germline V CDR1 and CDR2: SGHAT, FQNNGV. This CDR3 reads CASSQWNAEQFF. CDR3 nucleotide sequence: TGTGCCAGCAGCCAATGGAACGCTGAGCAGTTCTTC.

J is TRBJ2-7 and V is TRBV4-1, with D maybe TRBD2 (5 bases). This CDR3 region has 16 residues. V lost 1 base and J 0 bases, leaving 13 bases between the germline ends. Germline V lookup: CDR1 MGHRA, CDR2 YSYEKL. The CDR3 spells CASSQVPAGSSYEQYF. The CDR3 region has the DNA TGCGCCAGCAGCCAAGTACCCGCGGGCTCCTCCTACGAGCAGTACTTC.

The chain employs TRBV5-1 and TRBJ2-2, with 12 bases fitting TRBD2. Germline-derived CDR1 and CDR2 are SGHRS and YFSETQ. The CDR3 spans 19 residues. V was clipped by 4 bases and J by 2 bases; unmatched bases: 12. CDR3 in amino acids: CASSPILTSGGSNTGELFF. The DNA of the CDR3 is TGCGCCAGCAGCCCTATTTTGACTAGCGGGGGCTCTAACACCGGGGAGCTGTTTTTT.

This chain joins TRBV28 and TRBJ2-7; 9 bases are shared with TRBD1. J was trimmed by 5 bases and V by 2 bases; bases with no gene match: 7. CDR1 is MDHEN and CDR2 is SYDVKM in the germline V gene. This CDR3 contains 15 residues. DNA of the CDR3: TGTGCCAGCAGTTTACCGGGACAGGGCTATAACGAGCAGTACTTC. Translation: CASSLPGQGYNEQYF. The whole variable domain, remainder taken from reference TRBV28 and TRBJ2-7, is DVKVTQSSRYLVKRTGEKVFLECVQDMDHENMFWYRQDPGLGLRLIYFSYDVKMKEKGDIPEGYSVSREKKERFSLILESASTNQTSMYLCASSLPGQGYNEQYFGPGTRLTVT.

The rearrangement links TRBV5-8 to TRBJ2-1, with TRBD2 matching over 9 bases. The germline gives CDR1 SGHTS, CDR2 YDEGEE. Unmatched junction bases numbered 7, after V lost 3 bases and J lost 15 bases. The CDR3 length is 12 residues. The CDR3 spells CASSSLWREGFF. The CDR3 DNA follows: TGTGCCAGCAGCTCACTTTGGCGGGAGGGGTTCTTC.